The 28 T cell receptor beta chains presented below share a single source sample, sequenced in a study of T cell changes during pregnancy in multiple sclerosis. Clones were sequenced by immunoSEQ multiplex PCR, and TCRdb holds only the in-frame ones, with some missing. The data hold some 80,000 clones, with 94% observed a single time. This specimen consisted of peripheral blood, obtained in the third trimester of pregnancy. These receptors all come from a female donor with multiple sclerosis, enrolled in a pregnancy study.

This chain joins TRBV7-8 and TRBJ2-2; D possibly corresponds to TRBD2 (5 bases). The V gene's germline CDR1 is SGHVS and CDR2 FQNEAQ. V dropped 4 bases and J dropped 0 bases, with 18 bases sitting between them. The CDR3 runs to 18 residues. CDR3 DNA sequence: TGTGCCAGCAGCTCACTTGGGGAGCGGCCCGCGAACACCGGGGAGCTGTTTTTT. The encoded protein is CASSSLGERPANTGELFF. The full variable domain, with the rest looked up from reference TRBV7-8 and TRBJ2-2, is GAGVSQSPRYKVAKRGQDVALRCDPISGHVSLFWYQQALGQGPEFLTYFQNEAQLDKSGLPSDRFFAERPEGSVSTLKIQRTQQEDSAVYLCASSSLGERPANTGELFFGEGSRLTVL.

The gene calls are TRBV6-1 and TRBJ1-1; 9 bases map to TRBD1. Germline V lookup: CDR1 MNHNS, CDR2 SASEGT. The CDR3 is 14 amino acids. Trimming took 7 bases from V and 1 from J; bases not matched to a gene: 4. The CDR3 DNA sequence: TGTGCCAGCACAGTGGGACAGGGGAACACTGAAGCTTTCTTT. Translation: CASTVGQGNTEAFF.

V is TRBV7-6 and J is TRBJ2-3; 10 positions match TRBD2. V lost 5 bases to trimming and J lost 0 bases; unmatched junction nucleotides: 11. Germline loops: CDR1 SGHVS, CDR2 FNYEAQ. This CDR3 contains 18 residues. CDR3 sequence: CASSPLQRGGTSTDTQYF. The DNA of the CDR3 is TGTGCCAGCAGCCCCCTTCAGCGGGGGGGAACTAGCACAGATACGCAGTATTTT.

As concerns this clone: This CDR3 is missing its conserved last phenylalanine or tryptophan, likely due to a read error. No DNA is shown, since the ends of the CDR3 on it are uncertain; the CDR3 is the one TCRdb lists. This chain uses TRBV19 with TRBJ2-4; the table's D call of TRBD1 was not tested on the DNA. The CDR3 has 14 amino acids, counting both end residues. Germline-derived CDR1 and CDR2 are LNHDA and SQIVND (reference sequence). The CDR3 spells CASKVSGSRQALFA.

The rearrangement links TRBV7-6 to TRBJ2-7, with 10 bases fitting TRBD1. The CDR3 is 16 residues long. The germline V gene has CDR1 SGHVS and CDR2 FNYEAQ. Trimming took 0 bases from V and 4 from J; bases not matched to a gene: 6. The CDR3 loop is CASSLATGTGVYEQYF. CDR3 nucleotides: TGTGCCAGCAGCTTAGCGACCGGGACAGGGGTATACGAGCAGTACTTC.

This clone was detected once. The chain links TRBV13 to TRBJ2-1, with TRBD2 identical over 11 bases. V was pared by 2 bases and J by 0 bases, with 24 bases of the junction left unmatched. The CDR3 totals 24 residues. Per germline, CDR1 PRHDT and CDR2 FYEKMQ (reference sequence). The CDR3 nucleotides are TGTGCCAGCAGCTTACTCCTCCCCTCCACCCTCCTAGCGGGGGGCCCTAGCTCCTACAATGAGCAGTTCTTC. Translation gives CASSLLLPSTLLAGGPSSYNEQFF.

The chain recombines TRBV5-1 with TRBJ1-5; tentative D call: TRBD1 (5 bases). Germline V CDR1 and CDR2: SGHRS, YFSETQ. Trimming took off 0 bases at V and 2 bases at J, with 9 bases between the two ends. This CDR3 region has 15 residues. The CDR3 DNA is TGCGCCAGCAGCTTGGAGCCGGGGGGCAATCAGCCCCAGCATTTT. This codes for CASSLEPGGNQPQHF.

This chain links TRBV7-3 with TRBJ2-2, with TRBD1 matching 8 bases. CDR3 length equals 14 residues. V shed 5 bases and J 4 bases; nucleotides not matched to a gene: 3. Germline CDR1 SGHTA, CDR2 FQGTGA. The CDR3 DNA is TGTGCCAGCAGCCTTGGACAGGGCACCGGGGAGCTGTTTTTT. Its protein product is CASSLGQGTGELFF.

This chain joins TRBV5-1 and TRBJ1-5; D remains ambiguous. The CDR3 sequence is 16 residues long. V was pared by 4 bases and J by 3 bases, with 17 bases between. From germline, CDR1 is SGHRS and CDR2 YFSETQ. DNA for the CDR3: TGCGCCAGCAGCCGCGTTGGATTTGGAGACAATCAGCCCCAGCATTTT. It translates to CASSRVGFGDNQPQHF. Complete variable domain (other parts from reference TRBV5-1 and TRBJ1-5): KAGVTQTPRYLIKTRGQQVTLSCSPISGHRSVSWYQQTPGQGLQFLFEYFSETQRNKGNFPGRFSGRQFSNSRSEMNVSTLELGDSALYLCASSRVGFGDNQPQHFGDGTRLSIL.

The sample holds one count of this clone. At one boundary the junction diverges from the germline segment, which might be a read error. V and J are TRBV7-7 and TRBJ2-5, with 10 bases fitting TRBD2. Germline values: CDR1 SSHAT, CDR2 FNYEAQ (reference sequence). The CDR3 runs 17 residues. The chain's CDR3 is CASSSLAGVSPQETQYF. The CDR3 bases are TGTGCTAGCAGCTCCCTAGCGGGGGTAAGCCCCCAAGAGACCCAGTACTTC.

The J gene is TRBJ1-1, the V gene TRBV4-1; 9 positions match TRBD1. The CDR3 contains 17 residues. The V segment lost 2 bases and the J segment 4 bases; nucleotides outside the gene matches: 11. Germline V gene data show CDR1 as MGHRA and CDR2 as YSYEKL. CDR3 DNA: TGCGCCAGCAGCCAACCGGGACAGGGTAGAACGGGCACTGAAGCTTTCTTT. Translation gives CASSQPGQGRTGTEAFF.

A remark on this clone: The sample holds other DNA sequences that translate to the same CDR3. This chain uses TRBV2 with TRBJ1-1; D possibly corresponds to TRBD1 (5 bases). The CDR3 has 13 residues. V was trimmed by 6 bases and J by 0 bases, leaving 8 bases between them. Germline lookup yields CDR1 SNHLY and CDR2 FYNNEI. The CDR3 region is CASRGRVNTEAFF. The DNA for the CDR3 is TGTGCCAGCAGAGGCAGGGTGAACACTGAAGCTTTCTTT. The complete variable domain, with remaining parts taken from reference TRBV2 and TRBJ1-1, reads EPEVTQTPSHQVTQMGQEVILRCVPISNHLYFYWYRQILGQKVEFLVSFYNNEISEKSEIFDDQFSVERPDGSNFTLKIRSTKLEDSAMYFCASRGRVNTEAFFGQGTRLTVV.

This rearrangement joins TRBV5-6 to TRBJ2-2; maybe TRBD2 (5 bases). The CDR3 covers 14 residues. V dropped 3 bases and J dropped 1 base, with 7 bases sitting between them. Germline V gives CDR1 SGHDT, CDR2 YYEEEE. CDR3 in DNA: TGTGCCAGCAGCTCCGGGATGAACACCGGGGAGCTGTTTTTT. Translation gives CASSSGMNTGELFF.

The chain employs TRBV18 and TRBJ2-2; 9 bases are shared with TRBD1. The ends lost 3 bases at V and 4 bases at J; junction bases unmatched: 3. This CDR3 has 15 amino acids. In germline, CDR1 is KGHSH, CDR2 LQKENI. CDR3 region: CASSPSTGGTGELFF. The CDR3 DNA is TGTGCCAGCTCACCCTCGACAGGGGGCACCGGGGAGCTGTTTTTT.

The count of this clone is one. The V gene is TRBV6-6, the J gene TRBJ1-1, with TRBD1 as a possible D gene (5 bases). The CDR3 spans 15 residues. The V gene lost 7 bases and the J gene lost 3 bases, with 18 bases spanning the gap. Germline-derived CDR1 and CDR2 are MNHNY and SVGAGI (reference sequence). CDR3 nucleotides: TGTGCCAGCACTGTTTTTAGGGGTTGGGACACTGAAGCTTTCTTT. It yields the protein CASTVFRGWDTEAFF.

J is TRBJ2-1 and V is TRBV5-4; TRBD2 might be the D (5 bases). Trimming shortened V by 5 bases and J by 0 bases, and 15 bases separated the two germline ends. CDR1 is SGHNT and CDR2 is YYREEE in the germline V gene (reference sequence). The CDR3 spans 16 residues. CDR3 loop: CASSYTGLVSYNEQFF. CDR3 DNA: TGTGCCAGCAGTTACACCGGACTTGTCTCCTACAATGAGCAGTTCTTC.

The chain links TRBV5-5 to TRBJ2-5; unclear D gene. This CDR3 contains 12 residues. The ends were cut back, 4 bases at V and 5 bases at J, with 9 bases in the middle. Germline V gene lookup returns CDR1 SGHKS and CDR2 YYEKEE (reference sequence). The CDR3 loop is CASSPLGETQYF. The CDR3 bases are TGTGCCAGCAGCCCCCTCGGGGAGACCCAGTACTTC.

The DNA for the CDR3 is TGTGCCAGCAGCTTGGGAGGACAGGGCTATGGCTACACCTTC. Protein: CASSLGGQGYGYTF. The J gene is TRBJ1-2, the V gene TRBV5-4; 8 bases are shared with TRBD1. The CDR3 consists of 14 residues. V gave up 0 bases and J gave up 4 bases; unmatched junction bases: 2. In germline, CDR1 is SGHNT, CDR2 YYREEE (reference sequence). Together with reference TRBV5-4 and TRBJ1-2, the CDR3 gives the full variable domain: ETGVTQSPTHLIKTRGQQVTLRCSSQSGHNTVSWYQQALGQGPQFIFQYYREEENGRGNFPPRFSGLQFPNYSSELNVNALELDDSALYLCASSLGGQGYGYTFGSGTRLTVV.

The chain combines TRBV5-1 with TRBJ1-2; D possibly corresponds to TRBD1 (5 bases). Germline CDR1 is SGHRS and CDR2 is YFSETQ. This CDR3 spans 13 amino acids. V was shortened by 4 bases and J by 6 bases, with 13 bases between the two germline ends. This CDR3 reads CASSTQAVDGYTF. The DNA of the CDR3 is TGCGCCAGCAGCACACAGGCAGTTGATGGCTACACCTTC.

The chain employs TRBV7-9 and TRBJ2-3; TRBD2 might be the D (6 bases). The CDR3 extends over 16 amino acids. CDR1 and CDR2 (germline): SEHNR, FQNEAQ (reference sequence). V was pared by 0 bases and J by 1 base, with 11 bases between. CDR3 region: CASSLATGVGTDTQYF. CDR3 sequence (DNA): TGTGCCAGCAGCTTAGCGACGGGGGTGGGCACAGATACGCAGTATTTT.

The chain carries TRBV19 and TRBJ1-1; TRBD1 matches at 7 bases. Germline CDR1 reads LNHDA; CDR2 reads SQIVND (reference sequence). This CDR3 region has 13 residues. Losses at the gene ends were 5 bases for V and 6 bases for J; bases not matched to a gene: 6. CDR3 in amino acids: CASSGGTVPEAFF. For the CDR3, the DNA is TGTGCCAGTAGTGGTGGGACAGTCCCTGAAGCTTTCTTT.

V and J are TRBV6-5 and TRBJ2-3; 8 nucleotides match TRBD1. After removal of 3 bases from V and 8 bases from J, the junction contained 13 bases not matched to a gene. The V gene's germline CDR1 is MNHEY and CDR2 SVGAGI. The CDR3 covers 16 residues. The CDR3 sequence is CASSYWTGPSLGTQYF. In DNA form, the CDR3 reads TGTGCCAGCAGTTATTGGACAGGGCCCTCCCTCGGTACGCAGTATTTT.

This chain joins TRBV5-1 and TRBJ1-1; unclear D gene. Trimming stripped 4 bases from V and 2 bases from J, with 15 bases between. The CDR3 runs to 15 residues. Germline assignment: CDR1 SGHRS and CDR2 YFSETQ. DNA for the CDR3: TGCGCCAGCAGCCCACGCGGTATCGGAAACACTGAAGCTTTCTTT. This gives the protein CASSPRGIGNTEAFF. Looking up the rest from reference TRBV5-1 and TRBJ1-1 gives the full variable domain: KAGVTQTPRYLIKTRGQQVTLSCSPISGHRSVSWYQQTPGQGLQFLFEYFSETQRNKGNFPGRFSGRQFSNSRSEMNVSTLELGDSALYLCASSPRGIGNTEAFFGQGTRLTVV.

The chain uses TRBV23-1 and TRBJ2-5, with a possible D match to TRBD2 (6 bases). TRBV23-1 is an ORF, with its function uncertain. This CDR3 is 13 amino acids long. The V gene lost 2 bases and the J gene lost 4 bases, with 8 bases spanning the gap. The CDR3 DNA sequence: TGCGCCAGCAGTCAAAAGGGAGGAGAGACCCAGTACTTC. Amino acid sequence: CASSQKGGETQYF.

CDR3: CASPGLGVGELFF. CDR3 DNA sequence: TGTGCCAGCCCGGGACTAGGAGTCGGGGAGCTGTTTTTT. V and J are TRBV6-1 and TRBJ2-2; the match to TRBD2 covers 8 bases. The CDR3 length is 13 residues. The V segment lost 8 bases and the J segment 7 bases; nucleotides outside the gene matches: 6. Germline-derived CDR1 and CDR2 are MNHNS and SASEGT.

CDR3 amino acids: CASSVLQGSNEKLFF. The CDR3 DNA is TGTGCCAGCAGTGTCTTACAGGGTTCTAATGAAAAACTGTTTTTT. The chain has TRBV2 and TRBJ1-4, with a possible D match to TRBD1 (6 bases). The germline V gene encodes CDR1 SNHLY and CDR2 FYNNEI. CDR3 length equals 15 residues. The V end lost 4 bases, the J end lost 3 bases, and 12 bases lay between the germline ends.

This rearrangement joins TRBV5-1 to TRBJ2-5; 11 nucleotides match TRBD2. This CDR3 contains 17 residues. Germline loops: CDR1 SGHRS, CDR2 YFSETQ. With 0 bases clipped from V and 5 bases from J, the junction kept 9 bases outside the gene matches. For the CDR3, the DNA is TGCGCCAGCAGCTTGGGGGCTACGACTAGCGGGGTTGAGACCCAGTACTTC. Translation: CASSLGATTSGVETQYF.

This clone appeared a single time. The chain recombines TRBV5-6 with TRBJ1-1, with D maybe TRBD1 (6 bases). The germline V and J ends were trimmed by 3 bases and 7 bases, with 10 bases remaining between them. CDR3 length: 12 residues. CDR1 is SGHDT and CDR2 is YYEEEE in the germline V gene. CDR3 in amino acids: CASSSGRGEAFF. CDR3 sequence (DNA): TGTGCCAGCAGCTCGGGCAGGGGTGAAGCTTTCTTT. The full variable domain, its missing parts supplied by reference TRBV5-6 and TRBJ1-1, is DAGVTQSPTHLIKTRGQQVTLRCSPKSGHDTVSWYQQALGQGPQFIFQYYEEEERQRGNFPDRFSGHQFPNYSSELNVNALLLGDSALYLCASSSGRGEAFFGQGTRLTVV.